This T cell receptor (beta chain) was sequenced for a study of T cell responses to AZD1222 COVID-19 vaccine. The CDR3 has 13 residues. Trimming pared 2 bases from V and 9 bases from J, leaving 14 bases between. Germline V gene lookup returns CDR1 GTSNPN and CDR2 SVGIG (reference sequence). Some clones are missing from TCRdb's copy, which holds only in-frame ones; the method was immunoSEQ multiplex PCR. The sample lists 95,000 to 150,000 clones, 70% to 90% occurring once. This receptor was taken from an adult in good health. The V call is TRBV30, the J call TRBJ1-5; D is unclear. The starting material was peripheral blood, obtained on day 0 of AZD1222 vaccination. CDR3 sequence (DNA): TGTGCCTGGAGTTCCGGGCACGATGGGCCCCAGCATTTT. Translating it yields CAWSSGHDGPQHF.